A selection of T cell receptor beta chains follows, all from one sample in a study of post-analysis software for immune sequencing data. TCRdb independently ran MiXCR on the PCR reads; one entry per CDR3 protein. The sample consists of approximately 440,000 distinct CDR3 sequences, approximately 46% of them appearing once. The sample was blood. The receptors come from a girl aged 5-17 years with multiple sclerosis. Each CDR3 is given with its conserved first and last residue. A D gene is named only where the DNA matches it firmly. Size values are once, few and many counts, or a class for expanded clones, and some rows have none.

>few|TRBV29-1|TRBJ2-7|TRBD1
CSVGQVPYEQYF
TGCAGCGTAGGACAGGTCCCCTACGAGCAGTACTTC
>NA|TRBV7-9|TRBJ2-1|TRBD2
CASSPTSGQFF
TGTGCCAGCAGCCCAACTAGCGGGCAGTTCTTC
>NA|TRBV28|TRBJ2-4|TRBD2
CARPGLAGGKNIQYF
TGTGCCAGGCCGGGACTAGCGGGAGGCAAAAACATTCAGTACTTC
>NA|TRBV2|TRBJ2-7|TRBD2
CANTAGGSSYEQYF
TGTGCCAACACAGCGGGAGGGAGCTCCTACGAGCAGTACTTC
>NA|TRBV5-1|TRBJ2-1|NA
CASSRGDSYNEQFF
TGCGCCAGCAGCCGCGGGGATAGCTACAATGAGCAGTTCTTC
>few|TRBV6-6|TRBJ2-6|TRBD2
CASSYAGGSSGANVLTF
TGTGCCAGCAGTTACGCGGGGGGGAGCTCTGGGGCCAACGTCCTGACTTTC
>few|TRBV12-3/TRBV12-4|TRBJ1-2|NA
CASSQSGVNYGYTF
TGTGCCAGCAGCCAATCAGGGGTGAACTATGGCTACACCTTC
>NA|TRBV7-2|TRBJ2-3|TRBD2
CASSLVTGAGTDTQYF
TGTGCCAGCAGCTTAGTTACGGGAGCGGGAACAGATACGCAGTATTTT
>NA|TRBV20-1|TRBJ2-7|NA
CSAHLSRTATYEQYF
TGCAGTGCCCACTTATCCCGGACAGCGACCTACGAGCAGTACTTC
>few|TRBV20-1|TRBJ1-2|TRBD1
CSAPRGQGVYGYTF
TGCAGTGCGCCTCGGGGACAGGGGGTATATGGCTACACCTTC
>NA|TRBV5-1|TRBJ1-2|NA
CASSFESHGYTF
TGCGCCAGCAGCTTCGAGAGCCACGGTTACACCTTC
>NA|TRBV27|TRBJ2-7|NA
CASRWSLSSYEQYF
TGTGCCAGCAGGTGGTCCTTAAGCTCCTACGAGCAGTACTTC
>few|TRBV5-1|TRBJ2-7|NA
CASSLVANYEQYF
TGCGCCAGCAGCTTGGTCGCCAACTACGAGCAGTACTTC
>few|TRBV5-1|TRBJ2-5|TRBD2
CASSLGGSYGETQYF
TGCGCCAGCAGCTTAGGCGGGAGCTACGGGGAGACCCAGTACTTC
>NA|TRBV20-1|TRBJ2-3|NA
CSARSPLTDTQYF
TGCAGTGCTAGATCTCCGCTCACAGATACGCAGTATTTT
>NA|TRBV4-2|TRBJ2-5|NA
CASSQGVGNQETQYF
TGTGCCAGCAGCCAAGGGGTAGGCAACCAAGAGACCCAGTACTTC
>NA|TRBV9|TRBJ1-2|NA
CASSVGGWGLVFDGYTF
TGTGCCAGCAGCGTAGGGGGGTGGGGTTTGGTCTTTGATGGCTACACCTTC
>once|TRBV12-3/TRBV12-4|TRBJ2-3|TRBD1
CASSPDRGSTDAQYF
TGTGCCAGCAGTCCCGACAGGGGGTCGACAGATGCGCAGTATTTT
>NA|TRBV20-1|TRBJ2-1|TRBD1
CSARAKPGQRMYEQFF
TGCAGTGCTAGAGCGAAACCGGGACAGCGCATGTATGAGCAGTTCTTC
>few|TRBV19|TRBJ1-1|NA
CASSSPGDTEAFF
TGTGCCAGTAGTAGCCCCGGGGACACTGAAGCTTTCTTT
>NA|TRBV20-1|TRBJ1-2|TRBD1
CSASTGTGTYTF
TGCAGTGCTTCCACCGGGACAGGGACCTACACCTTC
>NA|TRBV2|TRBJ1-5|NA
CASSTGQINQPQHF
TGTGCCAGCAGTACGGGACAAATCAATCAGCCCCAGCATTTT
>NA|TRBV3-1|TRBJ2-1|TRBD2
CASSQTSGHYNEQFF
TGTGCCAGCAGCCAGACTAGCGGGCACTACAATGAGCAGTTCTTC
>NA|TRBV27|TRBJ2-7|NA
CASSLGVEDERYEQYF
TGTGCCAGCTCTCTTGGGGTAGAGGATGAGCGATACGAGCAGTACTTC
>NA|TRBV2|TRBJ1-2|TRBD1
CASSEAQQGTGYGYTF
TGTGCCAGCAGTGAAGCCCAACAGGGGACGGGCTATGGCTACACCTTC
>once|TRBV15|TRBJ2-1|TRBD2
CATSRDMTSVETQFF
TGTGCCACCAGCAGAGACATGACTAGCGTGGAGACCCAGTTCTTC
>NA|TRBV23-1|TRBJ2-7|NA
CASSIVAIWHEQYF
TGCGCCAGCAGTATCGTCGCAATCTGGCACGAGCAGTACTTC
>NA|TRBV7-8|TRBJ2-3|NA
CASSSQAPSTDTQYF
TGTGCCAGCAGCTCCCAGGCTCCTAGCACAGATACGCAGTATTTT
>few|TRBV6-6|TRBJ2-3|NA
CASRRFAGGATDTQYF
TGTGCCAGCAGGAGGTTTGCGGGCGGGGCCACAGATACGCAGTATTTT
>NA|TRBV11-2|TRBJ2-1|TRBD2
CASSLELVGLAGAYNEQFF
TGTGCCAGCAGCTTAGAATTAGTCGGACTAGCGGGGGCCTACAATGAGCAGTTCTTC
>few|TRBV2|TRBJ2-3|TRBD1
CASSAGQYGDTQYF
TGTGCCAGCAGTGCGGGACAGTACGGAGATACGCAGTATTTT
>once|TRBV18|TRBJ2-7|TRBD2
CASSPSGRHHEQYF
TGTGCCAGCTCACCAAGCGGGAGGCACCACGAGCAGTACTTC
>NA|TRBV7-8|TRBJ1-1|NA
CASSKTLNTEAFF
TGTGCCAGCAGCAAGACACTGAATACTGAAGCTTTCTTT
>NA|TRBV10-3|TRBJ2-5|NA
CASLGGSGETQYF
TGTGCCTCTCTAGGGGGATCGGGGGAGACCCAGTACTTC
>many|TRBV6-5|TRBJ2-7|TRBD1
CASSLRGGQVYEQYF
TGTGCCAGCAGTTTGCGTGGGGGACAGGTCTACGAGCAGTACTTC
>NA|TRBV28|TRBJ2-7|TRBD2
CASSSLGGRSEQYF
TGTGCCAGCAGTTCTTTGGGGGGGAGATCCGAGCAGTACTTC
>once|TRBV7-8|TRBJ2-7|TRBD2
CASGPLAGIGEQYF
TGTGCCAGTGGCCCACTAGCGGGAATCGGCGAGCAGTACTTC
>few|TRBV11-3|TRBJ2-7|NA
CASSVTSLDEQYF
TGTGCCAGCAGCGTCACTTCGTTAGACGAGCAGTACTTC
>NA|TRBV6-1|TRBJ1-2|NA
CASMLGVRRGYTF
TGTGCCAGCATGTTGGGCGTACGGAGGGGCTACACCTTC
>NA|TRBV19|TRBJ2-5|NA
CASSIRLGYNEQYF
TGTGCCAGTAGTATTCGACTTGGCTACAATGAGCAGTACTTC
>NA|TRBV7-9|TRBJ2-7|NA
CASSSKDGTYEQYF
TGTGCCAGCAGCTCAAAGGACGGGACCTACGAGCAGTACTTC
>NA|TRBV20-1|TRBJ2-7|NA
CSARGNGAASEQYF
TGCAGTGCTAGAGGGAACGGGGCAGCCTCCGAGCAGTACTTC
>NA|TRBV6-1|TRBJ2-3|TRBD1
CASSGTGLTPDTQYF
TGTGCCAGCAGCGGGACAGGGCTAACGCCAGATACGCAGTATTTT
>NA|TRBV5-1|TRBJ2-5|NA
CASSLDGRGPKAGETQYF
TGCGCCAGCAGCTTGGATGGCAGGGGCCCGAAAGCGGGGGAGACCCAGTACTTC
>NA|TRBV28|TRBJ2-1|TRBD2
CASSLRGLAGPSSYNEQFF
TGTGCCAGCAGTTTACGGGGACTAGCGGGACCTAGCTCCTACAATGAGCAGTTCTTC
>NA|TRBV6-2/TRBV6-3|TRBJ1-1|NA
CASTGGRGLNTEAFF
TGTGCCAGCACCGGTGGTAGGGGCTTGAACACTGAAGCTTTCTTT
>NA|TRBV12-3/TRBV12-4|TRBJ2-3|TRBD1
CASSFVDRGITQYF
TGTGCCAGCAGTTTCGTCGACAGGGGGATTACGCAGTATTTT
>NA|TRBV29-1|TRBJ2-7|TRBD1
CSVEETSTGQYEQYF
TGCAGCGTTGAAGAAACTTCGACAGGGCAATACGAGCAGTACTTC
>NA|TRBV12-3/TRBV12-4|TRBJ2-1|NA
CASSLSKGSYNEQFF
TGTGCCAGCAGTTTGAGCAAGGGGTCCTACAATGAGCAGTTCTTC
>NA|TRBV6-2/TRBV6-3|TRBJ2-1|NA
CASSWGVRSDEQFF
TGTGCCAGCAGTTGGGGGGTCCGGTCGGATGAGCAGTTCTTC
>NA|TRBV20-1|TRBJ2-2|NA
CSARDRGGFYAGELFF
TGCAGTGCTAGAGATCGTGGGGGTTTCTACGCCGGGGAGCTGTTTTTT
>NA|TRBV20-1|TRBJ2-7|NA
CSARNSNYEQYF
TGCAGTGCTAGAAACTCCAACTACGAGCAGTACTTC
>NA|TRBV20-1|TRBJ1-5|NA
CSVGGEQPQHF
TGCAGTGTGGGAGGGGAACAGCCCCAGCATTTT
>once|TRBV5-1|TRBJ1-2|NA
CASSPSLGTYGYTF
TGCGCCAGCAGCCCGTCCCTCGGTACATATGGCTACACCTTC
>once|TRBV27|TRBJ2-2|TRBD2
CASSLSSRLAGITGELFF
TGTGCCAGCAGTTTATCGTCCCGACTAGCGGGCATCACCGGGGAGCTGTTTTTT